This T cell receptor beta chain was recorded in a study of early T cells in non-severe SARS-CoV-2 infection. Whole-study context: Sequencing of unsorted whole blood was done on bulk RNA, leaving chains unpaired. The study, taken as a whole, reports: Private and CD4 specificities were missed by VDJdb matching, which favored anti-spike CD8 responses.

Attachment of unique molecular identifiers was made to individual cDNA molecules. A single record per CDR3 protein comes from TCRdb applying MiXCR to the 5' RACE reads. This sample has 15,000 to 20,000 distinct CDR3 sequences, with over 5% found just once. This clonotype was picked up many times. Its antigen is still unknown. This TCR came from an adult who was a healthcare worker with PCR-confirmed SARS-CoV-2 infection or an uninfected control (not recorded which). Sequencing used whole blood.

The CDR3: CASRPGLLSYEQYF. Written as DNA, the CDR3 is TGTGCCAGCAGGCCCGGACTTCTCTCCTACGAGCAGTACTTC. The rearrangement links TRBV6-5 to TRBJ2-7, with D possibly being TRBD2 (5 bases). Germline V gene lookup returns CDR1 MNHEY and CDR2 SVGAGI. The CDR3 runs 14 residues. Trimming removed 6 bases from V and 0 bases from J, with 12 bases in between.